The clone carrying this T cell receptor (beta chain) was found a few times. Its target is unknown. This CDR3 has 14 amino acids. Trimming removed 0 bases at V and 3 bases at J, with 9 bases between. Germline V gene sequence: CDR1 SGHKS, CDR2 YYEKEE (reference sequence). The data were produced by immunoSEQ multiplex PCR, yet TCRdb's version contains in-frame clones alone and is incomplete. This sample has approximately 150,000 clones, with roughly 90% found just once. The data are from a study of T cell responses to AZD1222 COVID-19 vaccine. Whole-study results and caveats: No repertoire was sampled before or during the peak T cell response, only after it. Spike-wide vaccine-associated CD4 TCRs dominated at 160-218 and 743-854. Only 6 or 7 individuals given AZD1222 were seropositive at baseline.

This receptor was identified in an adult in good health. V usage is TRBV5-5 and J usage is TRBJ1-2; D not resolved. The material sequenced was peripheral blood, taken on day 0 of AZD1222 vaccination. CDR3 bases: TGTGCCAGCAGCTTGGACTTGACTGACTATGGCTACACCTTC. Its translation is CASSLDLTDYGYTF. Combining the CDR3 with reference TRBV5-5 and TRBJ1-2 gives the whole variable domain DAGVTQSPTHLIKTRGQQVTLRCSPISGHKSVSWYQQVLGQGPQFIFQYYEKEERGRGNFPDRFSARQFPNYSSELNVNALLLGDSALYLCASSLDLTDYGYTFGSGTRLTVV.